Each of the 21 T cell receptor beta chains below was sequenced from the same sample in a study of shared clonotypes between healthy human individuals. Only in-frame clones appear in the TCRdb table, and some are missing; sequencing was by immunoSEQ multiplex PCR. The data contain 660,000 or so clones, around 96% of them singletons. The naive CD8 subset, CD45RO-negative cells positively selected for CCR7, excluded terminally differentiated effector memory CD45RA+ cells. Sequencing was performed on naive CD8+ T cells sorted from blood. The receptors were gathered from a woman in her twenties or thirties in good health.

The rearrangement joins TRBV23-1 to TRBJ1-5; D is unresolved. TRBV23-1 is flagged as an ORF with uncertain function. This CDR3 spans 17 amino acids. Trimming pared 0 bases from V and 0 bases from J, leaving 12 bases between. DNA of the CDR3: TGCGCCAGCAGTCAATCGAGCAGAGATTATAGCAATCAGCCCCAGCATTTT. Its protein is CASSQSSRDYSNQPQHF.

The chain employs TRBV4-2 and TRBJ2-3, with D possibly being TRBD1 (6 bases). Germline CDR1 LGHNA, CDR2 YNFKEQ. V was pared by 0 bases and J by 5 bases, with 18 bases between. This CDR3 spans 17 amino acids. CDR3 region: CASSQDRMEWGQDTQYF. The CDR3 DNA sequence: TGTGCCAGCAGCCAAGATCGGATGGAGTGGGGGCAAGATACGCAGTATTTT.

The chain couples TRBV4-1 to TRBJ2-7, with 13 nucleotides matching TRBD2. The V gene's germline CDR1 is MGHRA and CDR2 YSYEKL. There are 15 residues in the CDR3. With V trimmed by 1 base and J by 7 bases, 4 bases remained unmatched. CDR3 nucleotide sequence: TGCGCCAGCAGCCAAGCAACTAGCGGGAGGGGTGAGCAGTACTTC. Translated, it gives CASSQATSGRGEQYF.

This sequence joins TRBV29-1 and TRBJ2-7, with 7 nucleotides matching TRBD1. CDR1 and CDR2 from the germline V gene are SQVTM and ANQGSEA. After removal of 7 bases from V and 1 base from J, the junction contained 13 bases not matched to a gene. The CDR3 runs to 15 residues. CDR3 sequence reads: CSAREGQTTSYEQYF. The CDR3 DNA reads as TGCAGCGCAAGAGAGGGACAGACGACTTCCTACGAGCAGTACTTC.

This clone is a singleton in its sample. The chain has TRBV7-9 and TRBJ2-1, with TRBD2 as a possible D gene (5 bases). Per the germline V gene, CDR1 is SEHNR and CDR2 is FQNEAQ (reference sequence). The V end was cut by 4 bases, the J end by 7 bases, with 8 bases between. The CDR3 is 12 residues long. As DNA, the CDR3 is TGTGCCAGCAGCTCGGACTTTAATGAGCAGTTCTTC. The encoded protein is CASSSDFNEQFF.

Note on this clone: The same CDR3 is also encoded by other DNA sequences in this sample. This rearrangement joins TRBV7-6 to TRBJ2-7; D remains ambiguous. The V gene lost 1 base and the J gene lost 0 bases, with 7 bases spanning the gap. In germline, CDR1 is SGHVS, CDR2 FNYEAQ. The CDR3 is 14 amino acids. Here the CDR3 reads CASSLGALSYEQYF. In nucleotides, the CDR3 is TGTGCCAGCAGCTTAGGGGCTCTCTCCTACGAGCAGTACTTC. The full variable domain, rest sourced from reference TRBV7-6 and TRBJ2-7, is GAGVSQSPRYKVTKRGQDVALRCDPISGHVSLYWYRQALGQGPEFLTYFNYEAQQDKSGLPNDRFSAERPEGSISTLTIQRTEQRDSAMYRCASSLGALSYEQYFGPGTRLTVT.

The chain is built from TRBV12-5 and TRBJ2-5; a possible D gene is TRBD1 (6 bases). This CDR3 region has 14 residues. Trimming removed 2 bases at V and 5 bases at J, with 12 bases between. Germline CDR1 reads LGHNT; CDR2 reads FRNRAP. The CDR3 loop reads CASGLRGSGETQYF. The CDR3 DNA is TGTGCTAGTGGTTTGAGGGGGAGTGGTGAGACCCAGTACTTC.

The rearrangement joins TRBV5-6 to TRBJ2-7; D is undetermined. This CDR3 region has 12 residues. Trimming stripped 2 bases from V and 5 bases from J, with 8 bases between. CDR1 and CDR2 from the germline V gene are SGHDT and YYEEEE. In nucleotides, the CDR3 is TGTGCCAGCAGCTTTACAGACGACGAGCAGTACTTC. Protein sequence: CASSFTDDEQYF.

The CDR3 here is CASSEAPGGPYEQYF. CDR3 DNA: TGTGCCAGCAGTGAGGCGCCGGGAGGGCCCTACGAGCAGTACTTC. The V call is TRBV2, the J call TRBJ2-7; 8 nucleotides agree with TRBD2. The CDR3 consists of 15 residues. With V trimmed by 3 bases and J by 2 bases, 6 bases remained unmatched. Germline assignment: CDR1 SNHLY and CDR2 FYNNEI.

The V and J genes are TRBV19 and TRBJ2-7; 8 bases map to TRBD1. This CDR3 comprises 12 residues. V lost 9 bases to trimming and J lost 7 bases; unmatched junction nucleotides: 8. Germline V CDR1 and CDR2: LNHDA, SQIVND (reference sequence). CDR3 amino acids: CASQTGEEEQYF. The CDR3 DNA follows: TGTGCCAGCCAGACAGGGGAGGAAGAGCAGTACTTC.

The rearrangement joins TRBV19 to TRBJ1-1, with unresolved D. The CDR3 runs to 11 residues. V was trimmed by 4 bases and J by 10 bases, leaving 10 bases between them. Germline V lookup: CDR1 LNHDA, CDR2 SQIVND (reference sequence). In DNA, the CDR3 is TGTGCCAGTAGTACAAAAAGGGTAGCTTTCTTT. This gives the protein CASSTKRVAFF.

This clone showed up just once. The chain employs TRBV27 and TRBJ2-1, with 10 bases fitting TRBD2. From germline, CDR1 is MNHEY and CDR2 SMNVEV (reference sequence). V shed 5 bases, J shed 5 bases, and the junction held 6 bases outside the gene matches. The CDR3 runs to 15 residues. CDR3 protein: CASSRGTSVDNEQFF. CDR3 DNA: TGTGCCAGCAGTCGTGGGACTAGCGTCGACAATGAGCAGTTCTTC.

The CDR3 region has the DNA TGTGCCAGCAACTCTAACAGGGGCAATCAGCCCCAGCATTTT. It specifies CASNSNRGNQPQHF. The rearrangement links TRBV7-8 to TRBJ1-5; a weak D match, TRBD1 (6 bases). The CDR3 spans 14 residues. The germline V and J ends were trimmed by 7 bases and 2 bases, with 12 bases remaining between them. Per germline, CDR1 SGHVS and CDR2 FQNEAQ.

The chain uses TRBV11-2 and TRBJ2-7; TRBD2 agrees at 7 bases. The CDR3 totals 15 residues. Germline V lookup: CDR1 SGHAT, CDR2 FQNNGV. V lost 5 bases and J lost 4; bases outside the gene matches: 11. CDR3 sequence reads: CASSPRGSPRYEQYF. In DNA, the CDR3 is TGTGCCAGCAGCCCCCGCGGGAGCCCCAGGTACGAGCAGTACTTC.

The chain joins TRBV4-1 to TRBJ2-1; tentative D call: TRBD2 (5 bases). The germline V gene encodes CDR1 MGHRA and CDR2 YSYEKL. CDR3 length: 14 residues. The ends were cut back, 4 bases at V and 3 bases at J, with 10 bases in the middle. CDR3 DNA: TGCGCCAGCAGCCTCGGAGAGGGCTACAATGAGCAGTTCTTC. It is translated as CASSLGEGYNEQFF.

The genes are TRBV5-1 and TRBJ2-5, with 9 bases lining up with TRBD1. After removal of 5 bases from V and 1 base from J, the junction contained 3 bases not matched to a gene. The germline CDR1 and CDR2 sequences are SGHRS and YFSETQ. The CDR3 consists of 14 residues. The CDR3, as DNA: TGCGCCAGCAGAGGACAGGGGCCCCAAGAGACCCAGTACTTC. Translated: CASRGQGPQETQYF. Supplemented by reference TRBV5-1 and TRBJ2-5, the full variable domain reads KAGVTQTPRYLIKTRGQQVTLSCSPISGHRSVSWYQQTPGQGLQFLFEYFSETQRNKGNFPGRFSGRQFSNSRSEMNVSTLELGDSALYLCASRGQGPQETQYFGPGTRLLVL.

The rearrangement joins TRBV10-3 to TRBJ2-7, with 9 bases lining up with TRBD2. V lost 6 bases, J lost 4 bases, and 10 bases stayed unmatched. This CDR3 has 15 residues. CDR1 and CDR2 from the germline V gene are ENHRY and SYGVKD. The CDR3 loop reads CAIRGVAGVVYEQYF. DNA of the CDR3: TGTGCCATCAGAGGGGTAGCGGGAGTAGTATACGAGCAGTACTTC.

The genes are TRBV6-1 and TRBJ2-7; 9 bases line up with TRBD2. V lost 4 bases, J lost 3 bases, and 10 bases stayed unmatched. From germline, CDR1 is MNHNS and CDR2 SASEGT. There are 16 residues in the CDR3. The CDR3 spells CASSVQWTSVIYEQYF. The CDR3 nucleotides read TGTGCCAGCAGTGTACAATGGACTAGCGTTATCTACGAGCAGTACTTC.

This chain uses TRBV4-1 with TRBJ1-3; D unclear. Deletions cut 2 bases from V and 4 bases from J, with 12 bases between. CDR3 length equals 15 residues. CDR1 and CDR2 (germline): MGHRA, YSYEKL. CDR3 DNA sequence: TGCGCCAGCAGCCAAAAATGGGATTTGGGAAACACCATATATTTT. This codes for CASSQKWDLGNTIYF.

The chain recombines TRBV11-2 with TRBJ2-5; D gene uncertain. The CDR3 is 14 residues long. The germline V gene has CDR1 SGHAT and CDR2 FQNNGV. Trimming pared 3 bases from V and 0 bases from J, leaving 8 bases between. In DNA, the CDR3 is TGTGCCAGCAGCTTGAGGACCTACCAAGAGACCCAGTACTTC. It translates to CASSLRTYQETQYF.

The V and J genes are TRBV27 and TRBJ2-7; the D gene is possibly TRBD2 (7 bases). The CDR3 extends over 14 amino acids. Trimming left V 4 bases short and J 1 base short, with 11 bases between. From germline, CDR1 is MNHEY and CDR2 SMNVEV (reference sequence). The CDR3 region is CASSWGGASYEQYF. In nucleotides, the CDR3 is TGTGCCAGCAGTTGGGGGGGCGCGTCCTACGAGCAGTACTTC.